Presented here are 2 T cell receptor beta chains from one specimen sequenced in a study of human T cells and chemical hapten exposure. Time point given: patch test 1, 2 weeks after DPC sensitization. As for treatment: therapeutic diphenylcyclopropenone sensitization with weekly scalp DPC. TCRdb used MiXCR to reprocess the RACE reads, holding one entry per CDR3 protein. The sample lists 75,000 to 95,000 distinct CDR3 sequences, about 10% occurring once. Sequenced here: whole blood, sampled in connection with sensitization to the hapten diphenylcyclopropenone (DPC). The receptor set was obtained from a woman between 55 and 75 years old with alopecia areata. Some clones in this sample may be carry-over from other donors' samples.

Many counts were recorded for this clonotype. The J gene is TRBJ2-1, the V gene TRBV11-2, with D unclear. Trimming shortened V by 4 bases and J by 2 bases, and 12 bases separated the two germline ends. The germline V gene encodes CDR1 SGHAT and CDR2 FQNNGV. This CDR3 has 15 amino acids. The DNA for the CDR3 is TGTGCCAGCAGCTCCTTCAGTGTGCCCTACAATGAGCAGTTCTTC. This sequence encodes CASSSFSVPYNEQFF.

The chain links TRBV5-1 to TRBJ1-1; possibly TRBD1 for D (6 bases). The germline V gene has CDR1 SGHRS and CDR2 YFSETQ. Trimming stripped 4 bases from V and 2 bases from J, with 15 bases between. The CDR3 sequence is 15 residues long. CDR3 amino acids: CASSGFGTSNTEAFF. The DNA of the CDR3 is TGCGCCAGCAGCGGATTCGGGACAAGTAACACTGAAGCTTTCTTT. Complete variable domain (other parts from reference TRBV5-1 and TRBJ1-1): KAGVTQTPRYLIKTRGQQVTLSCSPISGHRSVSWYQQTPGQGLQFLFEYFSETQRNKGNFPGRFSGRQFSNSRSEMNVSTLELGDSALYLCASSGFGTSNTEAFFGQGTRLTVV.